This entry is about one T cell receptor (beta chain). The CDR3 sequence is 15 residues long. Trimming took 4 bases from V and 3 from J; bases not matched to a gene: 2. The germline gives CDR1 SGHVS, CDR2 FQNEAQ. The authors' processing: Reference gene primer amplification yielded estimated nucleated cell counts. The data were produced by immunoSEQ multiplex PCR, yet TCRdb's version contains in-frame clones alone and is incomplete. The V and J calls and clone size are taken from that table; D and trimming were inferred from the DNA. Of 230,000 or so clones listed, nearly 90% are singletons. This sample is drawn from a study of blood T cell repertoires in COVID-19. Study overall: Specimens from acute and convalescent COVID-19 originated in the United States, Italy and Spain. The analysed material was cDNA or gDNA that came from T cells, B-cell-depleted T cells, or PBMCs.

The Seattle patients joined while their infection was active and were tracked longitudinally afterward. V usage is TRBV7-8 and J usage is TRBJ2-2, with TRBD1 identical over 10 bases. What was sequenced was peripheral blood. This clonotype originated in an older woman with COVID-19, enrolled during active disease. CDR3 sequence reads: CASSSGQGDTGELFF. The DNA for the CDR3 is TGTGCCAGCAGCTCAGGACAGGGGGACACCGGGGAGCTGTTTTTT.